This TCR beta chain was observed in a study of T cells in localized non-small cell lung cancer. General study points: Increased T cell density in blood showed an association with longer overall survival. Uninvolved adjacent lung showed higher T cell clonality than tumor. Adjacent lung held a median roughly 50 of the top 100 tumor clones.

In the case of this clone: Its antigen is unknown.

Sequencing used immunoSEQ multiplex PCR; TCRdb keeps in-frame clones, though not all of them. Counted here are 60,000 to 75,000 clones, roughly 76% occurring once; the ten biggest clones make up roughly 4.5%. Per the germline V gene, CDR1 is MNHNS and CDR2 is SASEGT. This CDR3 spans 14 amino acids. Between the trimmed V and J ends, which lost 7 bases and 4 bases, there was a span of 16 bases. The source of this sequence is a man aged 40 to 69 with stage II lung adenocarcinoma. The chain links TRBV6-1 to TRBJ1-2; D may be TRBD1 (5 bases). The sequencing used PBMCs, collected before any cancer treatment. The CDR3 nucleotides read TGTGCCAGCATGCTTACGGGGACTCTCTATGGCTACACCTTC. As protein: CASMLTGTLYGYTF.